This T cell receptor (beta chain) derives from a study of shared clonotypes between healthy human individuals. Study-level points and caveats: Depth of sequencing was expected to influence donor clonotype sharing. The study generally estimated greater richness for naive than memory subsets.

For this clone: What it recognizes is unknown.

Negatively enriched CD4+ T cells were divided by CD45RA into naive and memory. Repertoires were generated with immunoSEQ multiplex PCR, while TCRdb's copy carries only in-frame clones and drops some. This table holds approximately 2.1 million clones, approximately 93% found once. The sample consisted of naive CD4+ T cells from PBMCs. Sample subset: CD45RA+ positively selected. This receptor was taken from a man aged 18 to 29 in good health. Some clones in this sample may be carry-over from other donors' samples.

The CDR3 DNA reads TGTGCCAGCAGCTTGGGGGACAGGGGGAACTATGGCTACACCTTC. It translates to CASSLGDRGNYGYTF. The rearrangement uses TRBV5-4 and TRBJ1-2; TRBD1 agrees at 11 bases. V shed 0 bases and J 2 bases; nucleotides not matched to a gene: 0. The CDR3 is 15 amino acids. Germline V gene lookup returns CDR1 SGHNT and CDR2 YYREEE (reference sequence).